The sequence of this T cell receptor (beta chain) was determined in a study of T cell responses to AZD1222 COVID-19 vaccine. The method was immunoSEQ multiplex PCR; TCRdb's version includes in-frame clones alone and lacks a portion of them. The sample holds about 160,000 clones, approximately 91% seen once. Worth noting for this clone: What it binds is unknown.

Study results and caveats: Repertoire sampling happened only post peak T cell response. Baseline serology detected seropositivity in only 6 or 7 AZD1222 recipients.

The V gene's germline CDR1 is GTSNPN and CDR2 SVGIG (reference sequence). CDR3 length: 16 residues. Trimming at V came to 3 bases and at J to 4 bases, leaving 12 bases not matched to a gene. The receptor's source is an adult in good health. This chain uses TRBV30 with TRBJ1-5; 7 positions match TRBD1. This specimen was peripheral blood, taken on day 0 of AZD1222 vaccination. Here the CDR3 DNA reads TGTGCCTGGAGCGGAGGCTGGGACAGAGCGAATCAGCCCCAGCATTTT. It codes for CAWSGGWDRANQPQHF.